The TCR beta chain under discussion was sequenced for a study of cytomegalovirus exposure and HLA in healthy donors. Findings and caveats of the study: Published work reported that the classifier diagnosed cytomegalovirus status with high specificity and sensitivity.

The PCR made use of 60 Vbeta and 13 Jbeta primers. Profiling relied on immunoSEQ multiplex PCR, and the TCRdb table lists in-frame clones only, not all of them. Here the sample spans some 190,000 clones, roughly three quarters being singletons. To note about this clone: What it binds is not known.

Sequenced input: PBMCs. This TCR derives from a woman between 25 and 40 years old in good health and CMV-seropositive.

The CDR3 nucleotides are TGTGCCAGCAGCGTGACAGGGGATAGTAAGAACACTGAAGCTTTCTTT. Its translation: CASSVTGDSKNTEAFF. This chain joins TRBV9 and TRBJ1-1; 8 bases align to TRBD1. Germline V gene data show CDR1 as SGDLS and CDR2 as YYNGEE. The CDR3 covers 16 residues. J gave up 1 base and V 2 bases, and 7 bases lay outside the gene matches. The complete variable domain, with remaining parts taken from reference TRBV9 and TRBJ1-1, reads DSGVTQTPKHLITATGQRVTLRCSPRSGDLSVYWYQQSLDQGLQFLIQYYNGEERAKGNILERFSAQQFPDLHSELNLSSLELGDSALYFCASSVTGDSKNTEAFFGQGTRLTVV.